This T cell receptor beta chain was identified in a study of blood T cell repertoires in COVID-19. Using immunoSEQ multiplex PCR, the repertoire was profiled, and TCRdb retains in-frame clones only, with some absent. The sample has approximately 210,000 clones; roughly four fifths are singletons. After removal of 4 bases from V and 8 bases from J, the junction contained 12 bases not matched to a gene. CDR1 is MNHEY, CDR2 SMNVEV, per germline (reference sequence). The CDR3 is 16 amino acids. This TCR was sampled from a man in his forties or fifties who had recovered from COVID-19. The V gene is TRBV27, the J gene TRBJ2-1; 9 bases line up with TRBD2. Material: PBMCs or T cells enriched from blood (not recorded which). This CDR3 is CASSYKGLAGSYEQFF. The DNA of the CDR3 is TGTGCCAGCAGTTACAAGGGGCTAGCGGGATCTTATGAGCAGTTCTTC.